The clone carrying this T cell receptor (beta chain) has just one count. The target antigen is unknown. Libraries were prepared by immunoSEQ multiplex PCR; TCRdb keeps only in-frame clonotypes and omits some of them. This sample yields about 28,000 clones, of which about 77% are seen a single time; 5.8% belongs to the top ten. The data derive from a study of T cell responses to AZD1222 COVID-19 vaccine. Overall study context: Whether given at about 4 or about 12 weeks, second doses were pooled. Findings of the study overall: Donors were mostly white British, more females; clonal diversity possibly underestimated. Within unmutated variant regions lay the reported targets of nearly half of spike-specific TCRs.

V dropped 5 bases and J dropped 2 bases, with 10 bases sitting between them. Germline assignment: CDR1 SGHTA and CDR2 FQGNSA. The CDR3 is 14 residues long. Source: peripheral blood, taken on day 0 of AZD1222 vaccination. This TCR was recovered from an adult in good health. V usage is TRBV7-2 and J usage is TRBJ1-5, with no clear D. The CDR3 DNA reads TGTGCCAGCAGCCCAGGTGCGGGCAATCAGCCCCAGCATTTT. Translation: CASSPGAGNQPQHF.